This T cell receptor beta chain was captured in a study of cytomegalovirus exposure and HLA in healthy donors. Study-level information: An earlier analysis found 110 million or so unique TCR beta sequences from 200 million or so T cells.

This clone was counted a few times. Its target is unknown. PCR was performed using 60 Vbeta and 13 Jbeta primers. TCRdb's copy holds only in-frame clones and misses some; the assay was immunoSEQ multiplex PCR. The sample shows about 110,000 clones, about 64% of them seen only once. The CDR3 runs to 13 residues. V lost 5 bases to trimming and J lost 8 bases; unmatched junction nucleotides: 8. Per the germline V gene, CDR1 is SGHAT and CDR2 is FQNNGV. Study results and limitations: Later on, an analysis showed TCR association rates differing by HLA locus, with DRB1 the most and HLA-C the fewest.

The J gene is TRBJ1-2, the V gene TRBV11-2; TRBD1 matches 7 bases. Sequences were obtained from PBMCs. This TCR was sampled from a man between 18 and 29 years old in good health and CMV-seropositive. CDR3 nucleotides: TGTGCCAGCAGCCAAAGGACAGGCTCCGGCTACACCTTC. This gives the protein CASSQRTGSGYTF.